The sequence of this TCR beta chain was determined in a study of blood T cell repertoires in COVID-19. Study-wide context: Samples of COVID-19 (acute and convalescent) were obtained from the United States, Italy and Spain. Sources were T cells, B-cell-depleted T cells, or PBMCs; the material itself was cDNA or gDNA.

The V end was cut by 5 bases, the J end by 0 bases, with 10 bases between. CDR1 is MNHEY and CDR2 is SVGAGI in the germline V gene. This CDR3 is 15 amino acids long. Per the study methods: Estimation of nucleated cell counts was performed using reference gene primer amplification. Only in-frame clones appear in the TCRdb table, and some are missing; sequencing was by immunoSEQ multiplex PCR. V and J calls and clone size follow that table, whereas D and trimming were derived from the DNA. The sample lists under 300,000 clones, about nine tenths occurring once. Sequenced: peripheral blood. The receptor comes from a man aged 55 to 70 with acute or convalescent COVID-19. The chain employs TRBV6-5 and TRBJ2-2, with D maybe TRBD1 (6 bases). In DNA, the CDR3 is TGTGCCAGCAGTAAATGGACAGCGAACACCGGGGAGCTGTTTTTT. Encoded protein: CASSKWTANTGELFF.